Listed below are T cell receptor beta chains from one sample, sequenced in a study of T cell responses to AZD1222 COVID-19 vaccine. Generated by immunoSEQ multiplex PCR, the TCRdb table keeps only in-frame clones and is missing some. In the table there are roughly 140,000 clones, over 75% of which are singletons. The specimen was peripheral blood, collected on day 0 of AZD1222 vaccination. The origin of the receptors is an adult in good health. Both conserved end residues are part of each CDR3. A D gene is named only where the DNA matches it firmly. Size is stated for part of the rows, as once, few or many counts, or as a class when the clone is expanded.

D gene,V gene,clone size,J gene,CDR3 DNA,CDR3 protein
TRBD2,TRBV4-2,NA,TRBJ2-1,TGTGCCAGCAGCCACCCCCCTAGCGGGAGAGGATCAGATGAGCAGTTCTTC,CASSHPPSGRGSDEQFF
TRBD1,TRBV28,once,TRBJ1-6,TGTGCCAGCAGTTTGTTTTGGCAGGGGGCTTCACCCCTCCACTTT,CASSLFWQGASPLHF
TRBD1,TRBV7-2,NA,TRBJ1-2,TGTGCCAGCAGCTTAGGGTCGACAGGGAATGGCTACACCTTC,CASSLGSTGNGYTF
NA,TRBV5-6,NA,TRBJ2-3,TGTGCCAGCAGCCCCGGTCCCCAGATCTCGGGAGATACGCAGTATTTT,CASSPGPQISGDTQYF
NA,TRBV19,NA,TRBJ1-6,TGTGCCAGTAGTTCTGCGACCAATTCACCCCTCCACTTT,CASSSATNSPLHF
TRBD1,TRBV27,NA,TRBJ2-3,TGTGCCAGCAGACGGACAGGGAGCACAGATACGCAGTATTTT,CASRRTGSTDTQYF
NA,TRBV11-2,NA,TRBJ2-7,TGTGCCAGCAAAGGTAGGGACTACGAGCAGTACTTC,CASKGRDYEQYF
NA,TRBV28,NA,TRBJ2-5,TGTGCCAGCAACAGACAGACCCAAGAGACCCAGTACTTC,CASNRQTQETQYF
NA,TRBV12-3/TRBV12-4,NA,TRBJ1-5,TGTGCCAGCACCTGGCAGGGAAATCAGCCCCAGCATTTT,CASTWQGNQPQHF
TRBD1,TRBV5-1,NA,TRBJ1-6,TGCGCCAGCAGCTTGGATGACCGACAGGGGGGGTCACCCCTCCACTTT,CASSLDDRQGGSPLHF
NA,TRBV9,NA,TRBJ1-4,TGTGCCAGCAGCGGCTCCGGGACAACAAATGAAAAACTGTTTTTT,CASSGSGTTNEKLFF
NA,TRBV15,NA,TRBJ2-2,TGTGCCACCAGCAGAGACAGGGGGGAGCTGTTTTTT,CATSRDRGELFF
TRBD2,TRBV5-1,NA,TRBJ2-1,TGCGCCAGCAGCCTCCTAGCGGGAGACCACAATGAGCAGTTCTTC,CASSLLAGDHNEQFF
NA,TRBV13,NA,TRBJ1-1,TGTGCCAGCAGCTCCCCTTCCCTGAACACTGAAGCTTTCTTT,CASSSPSLNTEAFF
TRBD1,TRBV7-9,NA,TRBJ1-4,TGTGCCAGCAGCGCTGGACAGGGTTTCGAAAAACTGTTTTTT,CASSAGQGFEKLFF
TRBD1,TRBV9,NA,TRBJ1-5,TGTGCCAGCAGCGTGGGACAGGTTAGCAATCAGCCCCAGCATTTT,CASSVGQVSNQPQHF
NA,TRBV6-2/TRBV6-3,NA,TRBJ1-5,TGTGCCAGCAGCCCAACAGGATTAAGCAATCAGCCCCAGCATTTT,CASSPTGLSNQPQHF
NA,TRBV6-6,NA,TRBJ1-3,TGTGCCAGCACCGAGGGGGGTGGAAACACCATATATTTT,CASTEGGGNTIYF
NA,TRBV6-5,NA,TRBJ2-3,TGTGCCAGCAGTTACGAGGGGGTAGATACGCAGTATTTT,CASSYEGVDTQYF
NA,TRBV3-1/TRBV3-2,NA,TRBJ2-1,TGTGCCAGCGGCGTCCCTGAGCAGTTCTTC,CASGVPEQFF
TRBD1,TRBV3-1/TRBV3-2,NA,TRBJ1-3,TGTGCCAGCAGCCAGGGACAGTCCTCTGGAAACACCATATATTTT,CASSQGQSSGNTIYF
TRBD1,TRBV6-4,NA,TRBJ2-1,TGTGCCAGCAGTCTACTTCCGGGACAGGGGGCCAATGAGCAGTTCTTC,CASSLLPGQGANEQFF
TRBD1,TRBV18,NA,TRBJ1-1,TGTGCCAGCTCAAGCCGCCCGCGGGGGACAGGGGAGAACACTGAAGCTTTCTTT,CASSSRPRGTGENTEAFF
NA,TRBV7-8,NA,TRBJ2-3,TGTGCCAGCAGACCCCCTATGTTTTCAGGGGAAGTAGATACGCAGTATTTT,CASRPPMFSGEVDTQYF
NA,TRBV6-2/TRBV6-3,NA,TRBJ1-4,TGTGCCAGCAGTCGAGTTGCAACTAATGAAAAACTGTTTTTT,CASSRVATNEKLFF
NA,TRBV5-6,NA,TRBJ2-7,TGTGCCAGCAGCTTGATAAGGGGTGCGGGGCACTACGAGCAGTACTTC,CASSLIRGAGHYEQYF
NA,TRBV3-1/TRBV3-2,NA,TRBJ2-1,TGTGCCAGCAGCTCAGTAGATGAGCAGTTCTTC,CASSSVDEQFF
NA,TRBV6-5,NA,TRBJ1-5,TGTGCCAGCAGTACGCAGGGTCGCAATCAGCCCCAGCATTTT,CASSTQGRNQPQHF
TRBD2,TRBV6-5,NA,TRBJ2-7,TGTGCCAGCAGAGCCACTAGCGGGATTACCTACGAGCAGTACTTC,CASRATSGITYEQYF
NA,TRBV2,NA,TRBJ1-1,TGTGCCAGCAGCGTCCGGACACCCCCCGCGAACACTGAAGCTTTCTTT,CASSVRTPPANTEAFF
NA,TRBV27,NA,TRBJ1-5,TGTGCCAGCAGTTTGAAAGGGAGCAATCAGCCCCAGCATTTT,CASSLKGSNQPQHF
TRBD1,TRBV7-3,NA,TRBJ2-5,TGTGCCAGCAGCTTGGTGACAGGGCAAGAGACCCAGTACTTC,CASSLVTGQETQYF
NA,TRBV12-3/TRBV12-4,NA,TRBJ2-7,TGTGCCAGCCTGGGGGGTCCCTACGAGCAGTACTTC,CASLGGPYEQYF
TRBD2,TRBV24-1,NA,TRBJ2-1,TGTGCCACCTTAGGACAGGGCAGCGGGAGGGGTGAGCAGTTCTTC,CATLGQGSGRGEQFF
NA,TRBV7-8,NA,TRBJ1-2,TGTGCCAGCAGCCCAAGGGTATTGGGCGCAGGGGGCTACACCTTC,CASSPRVLGAGGYTF
NA,TRBV6-5,NA,TRBJ1-3,TGTGCCAGCAGTTACCTTTTGGGGGGCGGAAACACCATATATTTT,CASSYLLGGGNTIYF